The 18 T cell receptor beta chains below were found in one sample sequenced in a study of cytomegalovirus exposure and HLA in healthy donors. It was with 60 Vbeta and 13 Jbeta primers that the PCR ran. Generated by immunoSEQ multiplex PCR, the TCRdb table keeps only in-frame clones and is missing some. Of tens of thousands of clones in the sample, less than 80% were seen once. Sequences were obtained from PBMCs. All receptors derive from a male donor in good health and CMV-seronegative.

CDR3 sequence reads: CASSLDSGSSYEQYF. As DNA, the CDR3 is TGCGCCAGCAGCTTGGATAGCGGGAGCTCCTACGAGCAGTACTTC. This chain joins TRBV5-1 and TRBJ2-7; 9 positions agree with TRBD2. After removal of 0 bases from V and 0 bases from J, the junction contained 1 base not matched to a gene. Germline V gives CDR1 SGHRS, CDR2 YFSETQ. The CDR3 runs 15 residues.

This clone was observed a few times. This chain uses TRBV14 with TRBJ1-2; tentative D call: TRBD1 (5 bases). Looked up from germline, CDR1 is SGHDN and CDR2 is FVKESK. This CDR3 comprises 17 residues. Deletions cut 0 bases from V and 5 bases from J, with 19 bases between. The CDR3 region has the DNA TGTGCCAGCAGCCAAGATCTTTTTCCGACAGATGGTTATGGCTACACCTTC. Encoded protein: CASSQDLFPTDGYGYTF.

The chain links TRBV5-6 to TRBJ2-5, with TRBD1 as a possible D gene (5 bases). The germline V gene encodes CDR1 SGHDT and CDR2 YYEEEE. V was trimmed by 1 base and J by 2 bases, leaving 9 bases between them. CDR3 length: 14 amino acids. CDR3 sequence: CASSLLGDQETQYF. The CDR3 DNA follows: TGTGCCAGCAGCTTGTTAGGGGATCAAGAGACCCAGTACTTC.

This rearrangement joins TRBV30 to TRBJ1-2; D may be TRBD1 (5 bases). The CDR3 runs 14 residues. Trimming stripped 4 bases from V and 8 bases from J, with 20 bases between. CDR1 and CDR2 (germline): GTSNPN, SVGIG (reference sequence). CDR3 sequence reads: CAWTFGRVPSGYTF. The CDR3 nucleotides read TGTGCCTGGACGTTTGGCAGGGTCCCCTCCGGCTACACCTTC.

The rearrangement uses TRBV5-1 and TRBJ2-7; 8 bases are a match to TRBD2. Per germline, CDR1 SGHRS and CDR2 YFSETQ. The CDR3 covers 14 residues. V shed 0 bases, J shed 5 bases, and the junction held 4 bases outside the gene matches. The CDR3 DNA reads TGCGCCAGCAGCTTGGCCCAAGCGGGAGACGAGCAGTACTTC. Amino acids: CASSLAQAGDEQYF.

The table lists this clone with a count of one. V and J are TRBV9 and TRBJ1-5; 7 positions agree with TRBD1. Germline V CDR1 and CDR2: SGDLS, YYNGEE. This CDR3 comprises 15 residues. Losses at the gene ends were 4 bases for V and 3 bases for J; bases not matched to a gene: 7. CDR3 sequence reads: CASSTHRGNNQPQHF. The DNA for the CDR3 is TGTGCCAGCAGCACGCACAGGGGAAACAATCAGCCCCAGCATTTT.

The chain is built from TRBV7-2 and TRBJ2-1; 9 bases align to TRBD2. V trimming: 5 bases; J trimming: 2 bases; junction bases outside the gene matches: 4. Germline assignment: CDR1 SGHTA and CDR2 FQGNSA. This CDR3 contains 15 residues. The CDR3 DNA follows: TGTGCCAGCAGCGCTCTAGCGGGGCCCTACAATGAGCAGTTCTTC. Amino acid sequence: CASSALAGPYNEQFF.

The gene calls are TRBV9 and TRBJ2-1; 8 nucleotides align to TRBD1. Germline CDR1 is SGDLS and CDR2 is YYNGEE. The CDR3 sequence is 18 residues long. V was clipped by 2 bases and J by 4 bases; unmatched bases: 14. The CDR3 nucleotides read TGTGCCAGCAGCGTCGGACTTAGACAGGGGCAACGGTACAATGAGCAGTTCTTC. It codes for CASSVGLRQGQRYNEQFF.

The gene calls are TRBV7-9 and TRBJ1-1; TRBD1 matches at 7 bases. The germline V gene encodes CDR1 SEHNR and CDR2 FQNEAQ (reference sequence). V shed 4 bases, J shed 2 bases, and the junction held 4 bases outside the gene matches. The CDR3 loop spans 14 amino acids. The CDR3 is CASSSGQYNTEAFF. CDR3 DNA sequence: TGTGCCAGCAGCTCGGGACAGTATAACACTGAAGCTTTCTTT.

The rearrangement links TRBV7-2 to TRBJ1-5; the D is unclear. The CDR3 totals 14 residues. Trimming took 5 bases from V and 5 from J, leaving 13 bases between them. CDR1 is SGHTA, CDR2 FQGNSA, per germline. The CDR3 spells CASSLQRKYQPQHF. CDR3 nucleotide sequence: TGTGCCAGCAGCCTACAGAGAAAGTATCAGCCCCAGCATTTT.

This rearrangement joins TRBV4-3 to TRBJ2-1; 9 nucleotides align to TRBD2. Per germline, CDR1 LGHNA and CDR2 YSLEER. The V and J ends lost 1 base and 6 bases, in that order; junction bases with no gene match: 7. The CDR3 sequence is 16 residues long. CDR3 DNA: TGCGCCAGCAGCCAAGCTGTTGGTAGCGGGGGCAATGAGCAGTTCTTC. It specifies CASSQAVGSGGNEQFF.

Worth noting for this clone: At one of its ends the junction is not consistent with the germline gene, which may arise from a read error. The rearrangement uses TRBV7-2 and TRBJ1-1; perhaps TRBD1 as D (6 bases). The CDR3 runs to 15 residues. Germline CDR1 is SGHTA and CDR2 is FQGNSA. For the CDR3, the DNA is TGTGCCGGCAGCGCGAACTTCAGGGGGAACACTGAAGCTTTCTTT. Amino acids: CAGSANFRGNTEAFF.

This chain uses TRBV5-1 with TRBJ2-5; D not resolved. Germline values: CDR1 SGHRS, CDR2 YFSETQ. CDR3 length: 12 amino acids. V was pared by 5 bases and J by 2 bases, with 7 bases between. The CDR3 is CASRGRQETQYF. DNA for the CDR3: TGCGCCAGCAGAGGCAGGCAAGAGACCCAGTACTTC.

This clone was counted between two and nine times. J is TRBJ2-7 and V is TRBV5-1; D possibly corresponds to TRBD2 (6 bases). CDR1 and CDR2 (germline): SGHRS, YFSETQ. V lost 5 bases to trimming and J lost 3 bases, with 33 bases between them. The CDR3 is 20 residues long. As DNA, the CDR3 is TGCGCCAGCAGACCGACCCTATTTGGGGGTGCCCGGGAGTTAGGCTACGAGCAGTACTTC. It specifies CASRPTLFGGARELGYEQYF.

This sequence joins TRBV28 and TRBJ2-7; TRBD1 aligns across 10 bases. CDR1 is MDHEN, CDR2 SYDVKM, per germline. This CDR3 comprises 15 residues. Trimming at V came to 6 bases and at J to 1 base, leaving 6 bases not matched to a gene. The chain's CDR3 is CASSLDRGHSYEQYF. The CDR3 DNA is TGTGCCAGCAGCCTCGACAGGGGGCATTCCTACGAGCAGTACTTC.

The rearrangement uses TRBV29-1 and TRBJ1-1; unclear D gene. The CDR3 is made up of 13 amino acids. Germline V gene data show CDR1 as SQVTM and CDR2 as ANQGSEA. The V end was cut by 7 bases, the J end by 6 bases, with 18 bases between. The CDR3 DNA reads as TGCAGCGCCCGAGGGCAAATCAGGTCTGAAGCTTTCTTT. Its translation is CSARGQIRSEAFF.

CDR3: CASSESRNYGYTF. DNA of the CDR3: TGTGCCAGCAGTGAGTCTAGAAACTATGGCTACACCTTC. J is TRBJ1-2 and V is TRBV2; no clear D gene. Germline loops: CDR1 SNHLY, CDR2 FYNNEI. V lost 3 bases to trimming and J lost 2 bases, with 7 bases between them. This CDR3 contains 13 residues.

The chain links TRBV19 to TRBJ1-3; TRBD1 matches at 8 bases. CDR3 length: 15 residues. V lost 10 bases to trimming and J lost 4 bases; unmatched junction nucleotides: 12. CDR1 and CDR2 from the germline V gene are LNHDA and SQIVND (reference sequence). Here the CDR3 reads CATEAWTGQGNTIYF. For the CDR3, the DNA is TGTGCCACCGAAGCCTGGACAGGGCAAGGAAACACCATATATTTT.